The sequence of this T cell receptor (beta chain) was determined in a study of cytomegalovirus exposure and HLA in healthy donors. About the study: Researchers found that roughly 81% of just under 400 genotyped donors fell within the Caucasian-associated ancestry cluster.

This CDR3 contains 15 residues. From germline, CDR1 is SGHRS and CDR2 YFSETQ. Trimming at V came to 4 bases and at J to 8 bases, leaving 10 bases not matched to a gene. Overall study results and limits: Later analysis demonstrated an association between a missense DCLRE1C variant and TCR beta V- and J-gene trimming.

This clone was counted a few times. The antigen is not known. PCR used 60 Vbeta primers and 13 Jbeta primers. The method was immunoSEQ multiplex PCR; TCRdb's version includes in-frame clones alone and lacks a portion of them. Of some 110,000 clones in the sample, 60% to 85% were seen once. The sequence was collected from a woman aged 18-30 years in good health and CMV-seropositive. Sequencing was carried out using PBMCs. This sequence joins TRBV5-1 and TRBJ1-4; 8 bases fit TRBD1. Here the CDR3 DNA reads TGCGCCAGCAGCGGACAGGGACTGGAGGGAGAAAAACTGTTTTTT. Translated, it gives CASSGQGLEGEKLFF.